The clone carrying this T cell receptor beta chain was detected only a few times. The data are from a study of blood T cells in healthy people across ages. CDR1 is MGHRA and CDR2 is YSYEKL in the germline V gene. V shed 4 bases and J shed 11 bases, with 15 bases lying between them. The CDR3 spans 13 residues. Then a second PCR, running about 7 to 11 cycles, was carried out with a sample-barcoded 5' primer and a J-beta primer mix. Every sample returned 2.5 million or more CDR3-containing paired-end reads. A single record per CDR3 protein comes from TCRdb applying MiXCR to the 5' RACE reads. This sample yields around 1.5 million distinct CDR3 sequences, of which approximately 42% are seen a single time; under 8% belongs to the top ten.

This TCR was recovered from a woman aged 18-30 years in good health. This chain links TRBV4-1 with TRBJ2-1; D is possibly TRBD1 or TRBD2 (5 bases each). The sample taken for sequencing was blood. The CDR3, as DNA: TGCGCCAGCAGCCCGAAAGCGGTGGGACAGCAGTTCTTC. Its protein is CASSPKAVGQQFF.